Each of the 15 T cell receptor beta chains below was sequenced from the same sample in a study of early T cells in non-severe SARS-CoV-2 infection. One entry per CDR3 protein results from TCRdb running MiXCR on the 5' RACE reads. This table holds approximately 32,000 distinct CDR3 sequences, roughly 3.9% found once. Sequencing input: whole blood. The receptors originated from an adult who was a healthcare worker with PCR-confirmed SARS-CoV-2 infection or an uninfected control (not recorded which).

This clonotype was recorded many times. The rearrangement uses TRBV20-1 and TRBJ1-5; maybe TRBD1 (6 bases). The CDR3 loop spans 15 amino acids. The germline V gene has CDR1 DFQATT and CDR2 SNEGSKA (reference sequence). V was trimmed by 3 bases and J by 2 bases, leaving 14 bases between them. DNA of the CDR3: TGCAGTGCTAGCTACAGGGTTTCGGGCAATCAGCCCCAGCATTTT. It translates to CSASYRVSGNQPQHF.

This clonotype was seen at least ten times. The V call is TRBV5-6, the J call TRBJ2-7; TRBD2 matches 10 bases. CDR3 size: 17 residues. Germline values: CDR1 SGHDT, CDR2 YYEEEE. The V gene end was trimmed by 3 bases and the J gene end by 4 bases; junction bases not matched to a gene: 13. The CDR3 is CASSSGSLAGVWYEQYF. In nucleotides, the CDR3 is TGTGCCAGCAGCTCGGGGAGTCTAGCGGGAGTGTGGTACGAGCAGTACTTC.

This clonotype is medium-sized within its sample. The rearrangement uses TRBV6-4 and TRBJ2-6; D is undetermined. This CDR3 has 16 amino acids. Trimming shortened V by 0 bases and J by 0 bases, and 6 bases separated the two germline ends. Germline CDR1 reads MRHNA; CDR2 reads SNTAGT. The CDR3 reads CASSDSMGSGANVLTF. The CDR3 nucleotides read TGTGCCAGCAGTGACTCGATGGGCTCTGGGGCCAACGTCCTGACTTTC.

This clonotype was seen repeatedly, ten times or more. The chain is built from TRBV3-1 and TRBJ2-1; 7 bases map to TRBD2. Looked up from germline, CDR1 is LGHDT and CDR2 is YNNKEL (reference sequence). The J segment lost 9 bases and the V segment lost 4 bases, leaving 12 bases of the junction unmatched. The CDR3 is 15 residues long. The CDR3 spells CASSPRVAGVLEQFF. Written as DNA, the CDR3 is TGTGCCAGCAGCCCGCGGGTGGCGGGAGTTCTTGAGCAGTTCTTC.

This clonotype was seen at least ten times. The rearrangement uses TRBV6-6 and TRBJ1-4; 8 nucleotides align to TRBD1. The CDR3 has 18 amino acids. Germline CDR1 is MNHNY and CDR2 is SVGAGI (reference sequence). V was pared by 0 bases and J by 0 bases, with 6 bases of the junction left unmatched. The CDR3 nucleotides read TGTGCCAGCAGTTACTCGGCAGGGGGCTATGCAACTAATGAAAAACTGTTTTTT. This sequence encodes CASSYSAGGYATNEKLFF.

Many counts were recorded for this clonotype. The chain combines TRBV3-1 with TRBJ2-3; D gene unclear. There are 15 residues in the CDR3. Germline assignment: CDR1 LGHDT and CDR2 YNNKEL (reference sequence). Between the trimmed V and J ends, which lost 7 bases and 0 bases, there was a span of 14 bases. The CDR3 protein is CASTSRRASTDTQYF. The CDR3 region has the DNA TGTGCCAGCACCTCAAGAAGGGCCAGCACAGATACGCAGTATTTT.

The chain employs TRBV12-3 or TRBV12-4 and TRBJ2-1; possible D gene TRBD1, 5 bases. The CDR3 contains 15 residues. Trimming left V 5 bases short and J 8 bases short, with 19 bases between. CDR3 region: CASSPRPVIRDEQFF. DNA of the CDR3: TGTGCCAGCAGTCCGCGGCCAGTCATCAGGGATGAGCAGTTCTTC.

The chain carries TRBV12-3 or TRBV12-4 and TRBJ2-2, with D hard to call. Trimming cost V 5 bases and J 4 bases, with 14 bases left between them. The CDR3 runs to 15 residues. CDR3 DNA: TGTGCCAGCAGTGAGAATGGGATACTCACCGGGGAGCTGTTTTTT. This codes for CASSENGILTGELFF.

This clonotype was observed many times. The V call is TRBV5-8, the J call TRBJ2-2, with D tentatively TRBD1 (6 bases). Germline V CDR1 and CDR2: SGHTS, YDEGEE. CDR3 length: 15 amino acids. Trimming stripped 4 bases from V and 6 bases from J, with 16 bases between. The CDR3 is CASSPGNRAAGELFF. CDR3 sequence (DNA): TGTGCCAGCAGCCCCGGTAACAGGGCGGCCGGGGAGCTGTTTTTT.

This clonotype was detected ten times or more. V and J are TRBV4-1 and TRBJ1-1, with D unresolved. V was trimmed by 3 bases and J by 1 base, leaving 6 bases between them. Germline V gene sequence: CDR1 MGHRA, CDR2 YSYEKL. This CDR3 is built from 13 residues. CDR3 region: CASSHPRNTEAFF. The CDR3 DNA is TGCGCCAGCAGCCACCCAAGGAACACTGAAGCTTTCTTT.

This clonotype came up many times. The chain links TRBV6-2 or TRBV6-3 to TRBJ2-2; 9 bases are a match to TRBD1. In germline, CDR1 is MNHEY, CDR2 SVGEGT. The J segment lost 3 bases and the V segment lost 0 bases, leaving 5 bases of the junction unmatched. This CDR3 is 17 amino acids long. The CDR3, as DNA: TGTGCCAGCAGTTACTCCCCTCGACAGGGGGACACCGGGGAGCTGTTTTTT. Its protein is CASSYSPRQGDTGELFF.

This chain joins TRBV7-3 and TRBJ2-3, with TRBD2 matching over 9 bases. Unmatched junction bases numbered 1, after V lost 3 bases and J lost 3 bases. The CDR3 covers 14 residues. CDR1 SGHTA and CDR2 FQGTGA come from the germline V gene. For the CDR3, the DNA is TGTGCCAGCAGCTTGAGCGGGGGGACAGATACGCAGTATTTT. It yields the protein CASSLSGGTDTQYF.

There are many counts of this clonotype. V gene TRBV11-3 combines with J gene TRBJ1-1; TRBD1 might be the D (5 bases). Trimming stripped 5 bases from V and 4 bases from J, with 14 bases between. Per the germline V gene, CDR1 is SGHNT and CDR2 is YENEEA. This CDR3 contains 14 residues. The CDR3 DNA sequence: TGTGCCAGCAGCCCTTCGGGGGTTGGCACTGAAGCTTTCTTT. Amino acid sequence: CASSPSGVGTEAFF.

This clonotype was recorded many times. This sequence joins TRBV6-2 or TRBV6-3 and TRBJ2-3; unclear D gene. Germline V lookup: CDR1 MNHEY, CDR2 SVGEGT. V lost 5 bases and J lost 2, with 2 bases in between. The CDR3 runs 11 residues. The CDR3 region has the DNA TGTGCCAGCAGTATCACAGATACGCAGTATTTT. This translates into CASSITDTQYF.

This clonotype was seen ten or more times. V gene TRBV29-1 combines with J gene TRBJ1-2; no clear D gene. The germline V and J ends were trimmed by 2 bases and 3 bases, with 1 base remaining between them. Germline V gene sequence: CDR1 SQVTM, CDR2 ANQGSEA. There are 10 residues in the CDR3. CDR3 bases: TGCAGCGTTGAATACTATGGCTACACCTTC. Amino acid sequence: CSVEYYGYTF.